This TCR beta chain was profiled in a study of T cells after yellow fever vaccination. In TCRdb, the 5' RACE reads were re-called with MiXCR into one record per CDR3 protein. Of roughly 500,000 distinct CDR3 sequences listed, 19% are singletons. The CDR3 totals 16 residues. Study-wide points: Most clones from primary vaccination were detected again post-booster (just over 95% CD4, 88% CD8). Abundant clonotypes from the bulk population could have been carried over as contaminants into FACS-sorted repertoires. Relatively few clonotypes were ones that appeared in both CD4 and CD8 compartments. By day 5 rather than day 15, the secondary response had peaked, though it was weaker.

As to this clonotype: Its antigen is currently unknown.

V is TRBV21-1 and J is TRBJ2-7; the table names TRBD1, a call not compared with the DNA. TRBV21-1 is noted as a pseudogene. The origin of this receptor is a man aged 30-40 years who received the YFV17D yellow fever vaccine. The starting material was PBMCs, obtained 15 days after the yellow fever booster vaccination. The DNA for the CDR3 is TGTGCCAGGAGAATCCTCTCCAGGGCTCCCTCCTACGAGCAGTACTTC. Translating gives CARRILSRAPSYEQYF.